Each of the 10 T cell receptor beta chains below was sequenced from the same sample in a study of blood T cell repertoires in COVID-19. Sequencing was performed with immunoSEQ multiplex PCR; in TCRdb, only in-frame clones are kept and a portion is missing. Among fewer than 250,000 clones, around 83% were seen once, and the ten largest hold about 1%. The sequenced material came from peripheral blood. The receptors come from a middle-aged man with acute or convalescent COVID-19.

This sequence joins TRBV28 and TRBJ2-7; 7 positions match TRBD2. The CDR3 runs to 12 residues. The V gene's germline CDR1 is MDHEN and CDR2 SYDVKM. V was clipped by 8 bases and J by 5 bases; unmatched bases: 6. CDR3 protein: CASVRGSNEQYF. The DNA of the CDR3 is TGTGCCAGCGTGCGGGGGTCTAACGAGCAGTACTTC. Full variable domain (outside the CDR3, taken from reference TRBV28 and TRBJ2-7): DVKVTQSSRYLVKRTGEKVFLECVQDMDHENMFWYRQDPGLGLRLIYFSYDVKMKEKGDIPEGYSVSREKKERFSLILESASTNQTSMYLCASVRGSNEQYFGPGTRLTVT.

The V and J genes are TRBV28 and TRBJ1-1; 7 bases align to TRBD1. This CDR3 comprises 14 residues. Unmatched junction bases numbered 12, after V lost 7 bases and J lost 7 bases. The germline CDR1 and CDR2 sequences are MDHEN and SYDVKM. The CDR3 protein is CASTLKTGLGEAFF. As DNA, the CDR3 is TGTGCCAGCACGCTCAAGACAGGGTTGGGTGAAGCTTTCTTT.

The chain combines TRBV6-5 with TRBJ1-2; TRBD1 might be the D (6 bases). CDR3 length: 13 residues. Trimming removed 6 bases from V and 5 bases from J, with 13 bases in between. Germline loops: CDR1 MNHEY, CDR2 SVGAGI. The CDR3 nucleotides read TGTGCCAGCAGCTCAAAGGGGGGGTATGGCTACACCTTC. Amino acids: CASSSKGGYGYTF.

With respect to this clone: An end of the junction differs from the germline gene, which may be a read error. The V call is TRBV6-5, the J call TRBJ1-2, with 7 positions matching TRBD1. The CDR3 is made up of 14 amino acids. Germline assignment: CDR1 MNHEY and CDR2 SVGAGI. CDR3 protein: CVSSYSGTDYGYTF. CDR3 coding DNA: TGTGTCAGCAGTTACTCCGGGACAGACTATGGCTACACCTTC.

This clone has a single count. The chain carries TRBV5-1 and TRBJ2-1; D not resolved. The CDR3 consists of 14 residues. Trimming took off 1 base at V and 4 bases at J, with 9 bases between the two ends. Germline V gene sequence: CDR1 SGHRS, CDR2 YFSETQ. The CDR3 DNA sequence: TGCGCCAGCAGCTTGTTCGTCCAGTACAATGAGCAGTTCTTC. This gives the protein CASSLFVQYNEQFF.

The chain uses TRBV6-5 and TRBJ2-7; 7 bases match TRBD1. The V gene end was trimmed by 5 bases and the J gene end by 3 bases; junction bases not matched to a gene: 7. Germline CDR1 and CDR2: MNHEY and SVGAGI. The CDR3 spans 14 residues. The chain's CDR3 is CASSTDREIYEQYF. In DNA, the CDR3 is TGTGCCAGCAGTACCGACAGGGAAATCTACGAGCAGTACTTC.

The chain combines TRBV29-1 with TRBJ1-1; D unclear. The CDR3 length is 13 residues. The germline V gene has CDR1 SQVTM and CDR2 ANQGSEA. V was cut by 4 bases and J by 8 bases, with 17 bases left in between. The CDR3 here is CSVGPGLNGEAFF. CDR3 DNA: TGCAGCGTTGGGCCTGGACTTAACGGCGAAGCTTTCTTT.

In DNA form, the CDR3 reads TGTGCCAGCAATAACCAGGGGCGGACTAATGAAAAACTGTTTTTT. Amino acids: CASNNQGRTNEKLFF. V gene TRBV2 combines with J gene TRBJ1-4; D might be TRBD1 (6 bases). Germline V gives CDR1 SNHLY, CDR2 FYNNEI. The CDR3 runs 15 residues. Trimming took 7 bases from V and 2 from J, leaving 14 bases between them.

V gene TRBV6-2 or TRBV6-3 combines with J gene TRBJ2-1; TRBD1 matches 7 bases. The CDR3 length is 16 residues. The junction had 11 bases not matched to a gene; V was cut back by 6 bases and J by 3 bases. CDR1 and CDR2 from the germline V gene are MNHEY and SVGEGT. The CDR3 DNA reads as TGTGCCAGCAGCCCTCAGAGGGGGCCCCACTACAATGAGCAGTTCTTC. Its translation: CASSPQRGPHYNEQFF.

In the case of this clone: One end of the junction does not line up with germline, which may come from a read error. The chain has TRBV30 and TRBJ1-2; a weak D match, TRBD1 (5 bases). This CDR3 is 12 amino acids long. Germline-derived CDR1 and CDR2 are GTSNPN and SVGIG (reference sequence). The CDR3 loop is CACSDTKGPFDF. CDR3 bases: TGTGCCTGTTCGGATACCAAGGGGCCTTTCGACTTC.